A selection of T cell receptor beta chains follows, all from one sample in a study of post-analysis software for immune sequencing data. TCRdb called the PCR reads again in MiXCR, with one record for every CDR3 protein. The data hold 750,000 to 900,000 distinct CDR3 sequences, with approximately 44% observed a single time. The sequenced sample consisted of blood. These receptors were obtained from a girl aged 5 to 17 with multiple sclerosis. Each CDR3 is given with its conserved first and last residue. Each record gives: V gene, CDR3 protein.

v_call: TRBV7-8; cdr3_aa: CASSSPPEDRGSYEQYF
v_call: TRBV29-1; cdr3_aa: CSVGTGGEETQYF
v_call: TRBV20-1; cdr3_aa: CSARGPWLAGDEQYF
v_call: TRBV7-2; cdr3_aa: CASSPSLSADTQYF
v_call: TRBV3-1; cdr3_aa: CASSRGQGNEQYF
v_call: TRBV20-1; cdr3_aa: CSARWGGAYEQYF
v_call: TRBV12-3/TRBV12-4; cdr3_aa: CASRKTGTGAYEQYF
v_call: TRBV7-3; cdr3_aa: CASTPVPGGPNEQFF
v_call: TRBV7-9; cdr3_aa: CASSGGQGADQPQHF
v_call: TRBV13; cdr3_aa: CASSRGDNEQFF
v_call: TRBV20-1; cdr3_aa: CSASGPGTLKLFF
v_call: TRBV29-1; cdr3_aa: CSVGETFSRGNTF
v_call: TRBV18; cdr3_aa: CASSPREANVLTF
v_call: TRBV7-3; cdr3_aa: CASSVTSGRIDEQFF
v_call: TRBV4-1; cdr3_aa: CASSQDPGSEQFF
v_call: TRBV20-1; cdr3_aa: CSARAAEGGLDTQYF
v_call: TRBV5-1; cdr3_aa: CASSDAGGPYGYTF
v_call: TRBV9; cdr3_aa: CASSVGPREQETQYF
v_call: TRBV7-9; cdr3_aa: CASSTHVNEQFF
v_call: TRBV12-3/TRBV12-4; cdr3_aa: CTSSLEGGGSYGYTF
v_call: TRBV12-3/TRBV12-4; cdr3_aa: CASSPQGAPGNEQFF
v_call: TRBV29-1; cdr3_aa: CSVQGGAGYGYTF
v_call: TRBV20-1; cdr3_aa: CSARTSNYPYEQYF
v_call: TRBV10-3; cdr3_aa: CAISDSGAPRAQDEAFF
v_call: TRBV29-1; cdr3_aa: CSAVGQGLTDTQYF
v_call: TRBV5-1; cdr3_aa: CASSLVGGYKQYF
v_call: TRBV5-1; cdr3_aa: CASSLGVEPNYEQYF
v_call: TRBV20-1; cdr3_aa: CSARGSGSGTDTQYF
v_call: TRBV7-9; cdr3_aa: CASSLALAWADPSYNEQFF
v_call: TRBV15; cdr3_aa: CATSSDLAGGPRTQYF
v_call: TRBV29-1; cdr3_aa: CSVDTGAGYGYTF
v_call: TRBV6-2/TRBV6-3; cdr3_aa: CASRNRPTAGTINSYEQYF
v_call: TRBV6-5; cdr3_aa: CARSEDSSGANVLTF
v_call: TRBV12-3/TRBV12-4; cdr3_aa: CAIRRESNYGYTF
v_call: TRBV20-1; cdr3_aa: CSAQGFQETQYF
v_call: TRBV20-1; cdr3_aa: CSVVAGEFRNEQYF
v_call: TRBV7-2; cdr3_aa: CASSSTSGSGDEQYF
v_call: TRBV20-1; cdr3_aa: CSARPPLGGNEQFF
v_call: TRBV7-2; cdr3_aa: CASSSRTGSAPLHF
v_call: TRBV4-3; cdr3_aa: CASSQQRAGDLETQYF
v_call: TRBV6-1; cdr3_aa: CASIADEAFF
v_call: TRBV7-2; cdr3_aa: CASSFTRTSGIRPLTDTQYF
v_call: TRBV4-1; cdr3_aa: CASSQGGIQDTEAFF
v_call: TRBV20-1; cdr3_aa: CSVHTFPGNEQYF
v_call: TRBV6-2/TRBV6-3; cdr3_aa: CASSPPVGLAPHEQYF
v_call: TRBV7-3; cdr3_aa: CASSPGQGQAFF
v_call: TRBV4-3; cdr3_aa: CASSRVAGARYNEQFF
v_call: TRBV6-5; cdr3_aa: CASSYIPGGPTGELFF
v_call: TRBV9; cdr3_aa: CASSVDQTPYNEQFF
v_call: TRBV4-1; cdr3_aa: CASSQEGAYRPTDTQYF
v_call: TRBV6-5; cdr3_aa: CASSYSMILAGGRPDNEQFF
v_call: TRBV20-1; cdr3_aa: CSARDDSYNEQFF
v_call: TRBV10-2; cdr3_aa: CASSVFPGVYSNQPQHF
v_call: TRBV25-1; cdr3_aa: CASSATGGVLETQYF
v_call: TRBV7-9; cdr3_aa: CASSGTPVGKYEQYF
v_call: TRBV11-1; cdr3_aa: CASSFDEGRDEQYF
v_call: TRBV5-6; cdr3_aa: CASSLEVSGGRQETQYF